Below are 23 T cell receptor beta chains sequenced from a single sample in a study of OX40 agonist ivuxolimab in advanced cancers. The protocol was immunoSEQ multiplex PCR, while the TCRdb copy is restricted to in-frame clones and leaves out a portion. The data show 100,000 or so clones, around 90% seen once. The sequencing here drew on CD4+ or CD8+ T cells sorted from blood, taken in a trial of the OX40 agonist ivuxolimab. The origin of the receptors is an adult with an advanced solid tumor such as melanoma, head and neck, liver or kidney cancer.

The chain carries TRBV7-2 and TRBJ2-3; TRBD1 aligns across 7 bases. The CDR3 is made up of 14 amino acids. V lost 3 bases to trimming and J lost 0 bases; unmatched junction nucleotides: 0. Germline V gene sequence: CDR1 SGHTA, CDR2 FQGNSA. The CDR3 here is CASSLTGSTDTQYF. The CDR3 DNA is TGTGCCAGCAGCTTGACAGGGAGCACAGATACGCAGTATTTT.

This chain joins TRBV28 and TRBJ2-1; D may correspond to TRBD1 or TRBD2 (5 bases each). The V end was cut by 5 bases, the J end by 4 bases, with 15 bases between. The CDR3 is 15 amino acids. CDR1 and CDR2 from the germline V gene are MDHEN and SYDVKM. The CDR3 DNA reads TGTGCCAGCAGTCTTACGGGACCAAGATACAATGAGCAGTTCTTC. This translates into CASSLTGPRYNEQFF.

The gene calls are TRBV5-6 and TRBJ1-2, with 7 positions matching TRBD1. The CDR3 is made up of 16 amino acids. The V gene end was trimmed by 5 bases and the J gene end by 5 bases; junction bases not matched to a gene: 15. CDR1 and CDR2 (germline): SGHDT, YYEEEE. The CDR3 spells CASRPWGPGTAYGYTF. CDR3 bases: TGTGCCAGCAGACCTTGGGGCCCCGGGACAGCGTATGGCTACACCTTC.

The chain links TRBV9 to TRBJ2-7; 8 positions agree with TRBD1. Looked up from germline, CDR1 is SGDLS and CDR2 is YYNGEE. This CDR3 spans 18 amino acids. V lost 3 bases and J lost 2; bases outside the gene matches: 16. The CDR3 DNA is TGTGCCAGCAGCGCGGGCCTTATGCTGACAGGGGTCCCCTACGAGCAGTACTTC. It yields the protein CASSAGLMLTGVPYEQYF.

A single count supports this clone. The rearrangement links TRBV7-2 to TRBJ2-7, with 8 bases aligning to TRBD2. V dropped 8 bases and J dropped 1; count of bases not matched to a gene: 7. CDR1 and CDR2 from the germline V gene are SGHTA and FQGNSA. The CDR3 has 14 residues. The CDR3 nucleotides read TGTGCCAGCCGAGCGGCGGGGGGATCCTACGAGCAGTACTTC. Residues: CASRAAGGSYEQYF.

Written as DNA, the CDR3 is TGTGCCAGCAGTTACTATCGGGGCGGTGGGGCCAACGTCCTGACTTTC. It yields the protein CASSYYRGGGANVLTF. V usage is TRBV6-5 and J usage is TRBJ2-6, with D perhaps matching TRBD1 or TRBD2 (5 bases each). Germline-derived CDR1 and CDR2 are MNHEY and SVGAGI. The germline V and J ends were trimmed by 1 base and 3 bases, with 10 bases remaining between them. CDR3 length equals 16 residues.

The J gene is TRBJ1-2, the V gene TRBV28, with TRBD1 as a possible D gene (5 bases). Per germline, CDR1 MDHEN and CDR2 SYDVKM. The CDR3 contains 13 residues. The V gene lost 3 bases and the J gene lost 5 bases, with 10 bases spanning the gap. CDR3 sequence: CASSFRVSYGYTF. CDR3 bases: TGTGCCAGCAGTTTCAGGGTTTCGTATGGCTACACCTTC.

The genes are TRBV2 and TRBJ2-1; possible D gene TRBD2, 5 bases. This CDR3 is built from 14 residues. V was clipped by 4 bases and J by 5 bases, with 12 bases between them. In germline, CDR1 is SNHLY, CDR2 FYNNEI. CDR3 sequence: CASSVRTSNNEQFF. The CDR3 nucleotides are TGTGCCAGCAGTGTTCGGACTTCTAACAATGAGCAGTTCTTC.

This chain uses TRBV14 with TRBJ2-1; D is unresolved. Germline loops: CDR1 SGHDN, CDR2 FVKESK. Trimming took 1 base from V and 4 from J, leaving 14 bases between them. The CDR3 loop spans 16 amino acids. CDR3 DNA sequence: TGTGCCAGCAGCCAAGGGAAACAGACCGTGTACAATGAGCAGTTCTTC. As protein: CASSQGKQTVYNEQFF.

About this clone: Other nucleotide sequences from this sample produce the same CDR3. The CDR3 region is CASSPPSTDTQYF. Written as DNA, the CDR3 is TGTGCCAGCTCACCGCCAAGCACAGATACGCAGTATTTT. The chain combines TRBV18 with TRBJ2-3, with D uncertain. The CDR3 loop spans 13 amino acids. Germline V gene sequence: CDR1 KGHSH, CDR2 LQKENI. Deletions cut 3 bases from V and 0 bases from J, with 4 bases between.

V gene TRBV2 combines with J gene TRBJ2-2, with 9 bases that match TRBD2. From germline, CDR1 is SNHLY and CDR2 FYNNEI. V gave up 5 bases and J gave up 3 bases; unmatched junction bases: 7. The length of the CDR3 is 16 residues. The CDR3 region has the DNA TGTGCCAGCAGTAGGGGAACTAGCGGGTACACCGGGGAGCTGTTTTTT. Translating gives CASSRGTSGYTGELFF.

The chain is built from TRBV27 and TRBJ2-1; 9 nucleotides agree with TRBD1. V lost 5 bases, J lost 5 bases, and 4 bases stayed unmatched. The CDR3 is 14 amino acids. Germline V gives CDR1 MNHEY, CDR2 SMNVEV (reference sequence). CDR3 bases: TGTGCCAGCAGTATCCGGGACAGGGACAATGAGCAGTTCTTC. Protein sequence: CASSIRDRDNEQFF.

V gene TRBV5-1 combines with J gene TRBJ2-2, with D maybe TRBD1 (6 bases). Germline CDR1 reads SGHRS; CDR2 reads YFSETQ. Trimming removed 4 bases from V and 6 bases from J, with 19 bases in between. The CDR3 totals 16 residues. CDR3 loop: CASSQRLGASPGELFF. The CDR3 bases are TGCGCCAGCAGCCAAAGGCTGGGGGCTTCGCCCGGGGAGCTGTTTTTT. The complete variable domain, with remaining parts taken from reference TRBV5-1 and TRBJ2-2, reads KAGVTQTPRYLIKTRGQQVTLSCSPISGHRSVSWYQQTPGQGLQFLFEYFSETQRNKGNFPGRFSGRQFSNSRSEMNVSTLELGDSALYLCASSQRLGASPGELFFGEGSRLTVL.

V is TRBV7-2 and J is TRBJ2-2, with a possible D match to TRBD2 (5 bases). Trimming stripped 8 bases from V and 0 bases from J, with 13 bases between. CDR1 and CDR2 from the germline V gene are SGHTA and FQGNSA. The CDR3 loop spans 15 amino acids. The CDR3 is CASRLDFSNTGELFF. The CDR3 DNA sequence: TGTGCCAGCCGTCTGGACTTCTCGAACACCGGGGAGCTGTTTTTT.

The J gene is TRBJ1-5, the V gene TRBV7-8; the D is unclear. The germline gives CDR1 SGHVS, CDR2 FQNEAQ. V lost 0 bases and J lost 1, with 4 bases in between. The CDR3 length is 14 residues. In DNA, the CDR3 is TGTGCCAGCAGCTTAGCGGAAAGCAATCAGCCCCAGCATTTT. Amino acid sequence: CASSLAESNQPQHF.

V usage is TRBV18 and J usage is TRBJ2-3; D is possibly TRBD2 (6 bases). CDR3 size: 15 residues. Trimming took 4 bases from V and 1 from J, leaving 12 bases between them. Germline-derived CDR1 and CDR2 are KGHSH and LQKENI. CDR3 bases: TGTGCCAGCTCACTTGGGGGGAGTGGCACAGATACGCAGTATTTT. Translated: CASSLGGSGTDTQYF.

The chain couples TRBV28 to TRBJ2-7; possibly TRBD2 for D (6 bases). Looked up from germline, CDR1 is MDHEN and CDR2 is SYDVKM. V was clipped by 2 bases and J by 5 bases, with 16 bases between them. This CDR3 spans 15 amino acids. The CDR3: CASSLGGDLYHEQYF. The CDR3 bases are TGTGCCAGCAGTTTAGGCGGGGACCTCTACCACGAGCAGTACTTC.

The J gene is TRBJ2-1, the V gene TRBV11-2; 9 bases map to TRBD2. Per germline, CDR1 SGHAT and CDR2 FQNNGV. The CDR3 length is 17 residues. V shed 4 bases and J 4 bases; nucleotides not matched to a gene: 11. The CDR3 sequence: CASSSAGGGAGYNEQFF. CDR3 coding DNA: TGTGCCAGCAGCTCGGCTGGCGGGGGGGCCGGGTACAATGAGCAGTTCTTC. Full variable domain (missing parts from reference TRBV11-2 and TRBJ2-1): EAGVAQSPRYKIIEKRQSVAFWCNPISGHATLYWYQQILGQGPKLLIQFQNNGVVDDSQLPKDRFSAERLKGVDSTLKIQPAKLEDSAVYLCASSSAGGGAGYNEQFFGPGTRLTVL.

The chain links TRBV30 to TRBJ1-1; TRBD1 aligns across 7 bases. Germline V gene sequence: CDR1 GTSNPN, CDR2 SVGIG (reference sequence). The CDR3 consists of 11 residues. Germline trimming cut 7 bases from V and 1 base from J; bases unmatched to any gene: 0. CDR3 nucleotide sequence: TGTGCCTCAGGGGGGAACACTGAAGCTTTCTTT. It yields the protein CASGGNTEAFF. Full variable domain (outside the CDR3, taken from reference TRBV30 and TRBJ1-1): SQTIHQWPATLVQPVGSPLSLECTVEGTSNPNLYWYRQAAGRGLQLLFYSVGIGQISSEVPQNLSASRPQDRQFILSSKKLLLSDSGFYLCASGGNTEAFFGQGTRLTVV.

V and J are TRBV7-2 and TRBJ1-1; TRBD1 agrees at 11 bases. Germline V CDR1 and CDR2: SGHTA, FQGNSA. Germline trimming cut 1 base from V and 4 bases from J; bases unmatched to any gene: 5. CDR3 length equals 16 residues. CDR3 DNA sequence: TGTGCCAGCAGCTTAGTCCCGGGACAGGGGGGCACTGAAGCTTTCTTT. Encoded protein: CASSLVPGQGGTEAFF.

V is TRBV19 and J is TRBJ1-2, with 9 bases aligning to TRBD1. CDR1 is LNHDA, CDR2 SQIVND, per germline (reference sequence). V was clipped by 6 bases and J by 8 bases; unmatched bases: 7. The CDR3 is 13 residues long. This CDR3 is CASSAQGAWGYTF. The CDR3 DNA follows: TGTGCCAGTAGCGCACAGGGGGCTTGGGGCTACACCTTC.

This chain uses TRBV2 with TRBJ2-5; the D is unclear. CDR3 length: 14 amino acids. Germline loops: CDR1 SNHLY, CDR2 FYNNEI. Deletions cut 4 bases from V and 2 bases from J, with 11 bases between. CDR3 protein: CASSGRALQETQYF. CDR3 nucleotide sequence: TGTGCCAGCAGTGGCAGAGCTCTACAAGAGACCCAGTACTTC.

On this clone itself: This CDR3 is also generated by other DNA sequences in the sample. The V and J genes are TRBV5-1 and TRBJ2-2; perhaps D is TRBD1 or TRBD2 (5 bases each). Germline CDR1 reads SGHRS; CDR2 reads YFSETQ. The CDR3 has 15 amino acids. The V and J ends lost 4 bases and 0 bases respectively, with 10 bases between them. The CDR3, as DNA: TGCGCCAGCAGCCGTGGGACCCCGAACACCGGGGAGCTGTTTTTT. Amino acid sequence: CASSRGTPNTGELFF.